Included here is one T cell receptor beta chain sequence, with context. Its cognate antigen is unknown. Trimming left V 5 bases short and J 0 bases short, with 11 bases between. CDR3 length equals 15 residues. The germline CDR1 and CDR2 sequences are MNHEY and SVGEGT. The sample comes from a study of vaccination effects on CD4 cells after COVID-19. Whole-study findings and limits: Late post-vaccination, clones induced by infection and those induced by vaccine underwent marked clonal contraction. Cross-reactivity with common cold coronaviruses was shown by only 1 of 255 vaccine-induced clones in healthy vaccinees.

Method: immunoSEQ multiplex PCR; TCRdb's copy keeps in-frame clones and lacks some. The sample holds about 41,000 clones, over 75% seen once. Pools of viral peptides were used by the ViraFEST assay to expand antigen-specific CD4+ T cells ahead of sequencing. Isolating CD4+ T cells followed approximately nine days of culture. Among the vaccine recipients, none had a prior SARS-CoV-2 infection, and nucleocapsid antibodies were negative. In culture with 8 to 10 IU/ml IL-2 and approximately 9.1 ug/ml peptides, PBMC were grown at a few million per well. Half-medium replacement with IL-2 medium occurred on days 3 and 7.

The receptor's source is a human donor who received a COVID-19 vaccine. The material was CD4+ T cells from PBMCs cultured with HCoV-NL63 spike peptides, obtained before COVID-19 vaccination. The chain uses TRBV6-2 or TRBV6-3 and TRBJ1-5; D remains ambiguous. CDR3 bases: TGTGCCAGCAGTCCCTGGAGGGATAGCAATCAGCCCCAGCATTTT. Translating gives CASSPWRDSNQPQHF.